This T cell receptor beta chain comes out of a study of blood T cells in healthy people across ages. Broader study findings: Naive CD4+ cells and diversity were both higher in long-lived donors than in aged donors. Those diversity estimates obtained from one million T cells were thought to be underestimates.

CDR3 length: 17 residues. J gave up 2 bases and V 4 bases, and 12 bases lay outside the gene matches. CDR1 and CDR2 from the germline V gene are MNHEY and SMNVEV (reference sequence). About this clonotype itself: Its antigen is still unknown.

With a J-beta primer mix and a sample-barcoded 5' primer, a second PCR ran about 7 to 12 cycles. TCRdb independently ran MiXCR on the 5' RACE reads; one entry per CDR3 protein. This table has 1.5 million to 2 million distinct CDR3 sequences, about 50% appearing once. This TCR was recovered from a middle-aged woman in good health. The chain has TRBV27 and TRBJ1-2; TRBD1 aligns across 8 bases. The sample consisted of blood. Here the CDR3 reads CASSSRPWDRINYGYTF. The CDR3 coding sequence is TGTGCCAGCAGTTCACGTCCGTGGGACAGGATAAACTATGGCTACACCTTC.